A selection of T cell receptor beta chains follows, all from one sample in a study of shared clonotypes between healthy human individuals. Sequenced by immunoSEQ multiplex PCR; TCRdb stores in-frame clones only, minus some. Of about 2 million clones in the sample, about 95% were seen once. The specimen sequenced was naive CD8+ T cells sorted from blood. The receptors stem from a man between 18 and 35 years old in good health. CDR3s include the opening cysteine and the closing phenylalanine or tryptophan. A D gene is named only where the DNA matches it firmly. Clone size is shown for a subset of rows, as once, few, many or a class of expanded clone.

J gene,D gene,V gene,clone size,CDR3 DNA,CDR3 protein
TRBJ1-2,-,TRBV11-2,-,TGTGCCAGCAGCTTAGCGCCCGTTACCCCCTATGGCTACACCTTC,CASSLAPVTPYGYTF
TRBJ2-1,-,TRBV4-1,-,TGCGCCAGCAGCCAATTCGTAGGGGGGGGCAACAATGAGCAGTTCTTC,CASSQFVGGGNNEQFF
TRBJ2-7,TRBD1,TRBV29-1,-,TGCAGCGTTGTGGGACCGGGACAGGGGGCCCACGAGCAGTACTTC,CSVVGPGQGAHEQYF
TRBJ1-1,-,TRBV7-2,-,TGTGCCAGCAGCTTAGTCCTGGGGCTTAGCAGCTTCGCTTTCTTT,CASSLVLGLSSFAFF
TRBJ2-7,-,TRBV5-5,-,TGTGCCAGCAGCTTTACGGGCTACGAGCAGTACTTC,CASSFTGYEQYF
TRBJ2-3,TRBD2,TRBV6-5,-,TGTGCCAGCAGACCCCTAGCGGGGGGAACAGATACGCAGTATTTT,CASRPLAGGTDTQYF
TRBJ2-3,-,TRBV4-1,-,TGCGCCAGCAGCCAAGGGTGGACCCCTTCCGAGGTGCCGAATTTT,CASSQGWTPSEVPNF
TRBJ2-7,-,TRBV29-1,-,TGCAGCGTTGAGGGGGACGAAGTCCACGAGCAGTACTTC,CSVEGDEVHEQYF
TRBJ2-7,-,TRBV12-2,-,TGTGCAAGTCGCTTAGAGGGACAGGGAGCCTCCTACGAGCAGTACTTC,CASRLEGQGASYEQYF
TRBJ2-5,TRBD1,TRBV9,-,TGTGCCAGCAGCGCCCCGTTGACAGGGGTCCAAGAGACCCAGTACTTC,CASSAPLTGVQETQYF
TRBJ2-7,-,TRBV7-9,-,TGTGCCAGCAGCTCGTACTTAGGGGGGTCAAACTACGAGCAGTACTTC,CASSSYLGGSNYEQYF
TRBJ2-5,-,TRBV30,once,TGTGCCTGGAGTAACGCCAGGGGGGGGGATCGGACCCAGTACTTC,CAWSNARGGDRTQYF
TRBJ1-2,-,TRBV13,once,TGTGCCAGCAGCTTGGGCAGGCTCAACTATGGCTACACCTTC,CASSLGRLNYGYTF
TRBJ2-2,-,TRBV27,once,TGTGCCAGCAGTTTATGGTCCGGTACCGGGGAGCTGTTTTTT,CASSLWSGTGELFF
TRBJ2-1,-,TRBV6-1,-,TGTGCCAGCCAGTACAATGAGCAGTTCTTC,CASQYNEQFF
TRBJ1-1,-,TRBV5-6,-,TGTGCCAGCACCTTATGGGGGGGCACTGAAGCTTTCTTT,CASTLWGGTEAFF
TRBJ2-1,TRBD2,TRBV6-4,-,TGTGCCAGCAGTGACTCGTTAGCGGGGGGGAATGAGCAGTTCTTC,CASSDSLAGGNEQFF
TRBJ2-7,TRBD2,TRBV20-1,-,TGCAGTGCTAGCGCGGGGGGCGAGCAGTACTTC,CSASAGGEQYF
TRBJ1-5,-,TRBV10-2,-,TGCGCCAGCAGTGCGGTCCTCGGGGTTAATCAGCCCCAGCATTTT,CASSAVLGVNQPQHF
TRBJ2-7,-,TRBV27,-,TGTGCCAGCAGTACGGGACTGTCCTACGAGCAGTACTTC,CASSTGLSYEQYF
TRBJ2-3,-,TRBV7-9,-,TGTGCCAGCACCCTTTTGTCGAGCGGTTCCACAGATACGCAGTATTTT,CASTLLSSGSTDTQYF
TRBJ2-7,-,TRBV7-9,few,TGTGCCAGCAGCTCCTGGGGGGGGCAAGAGCAGTACTTC,CASSSWGGQEQYF
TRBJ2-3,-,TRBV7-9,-,TGTGCCAGCAGCCCCGGTGGGTTGGATACGCAGTATTTT,CASSPGGLDTQYF
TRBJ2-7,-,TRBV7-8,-,TGTGCCAGCAGCCCCAAGGAGCTTTCCTACGAGCAGTACTTC,CASSPKELSYEQYF
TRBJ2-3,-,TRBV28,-,TGTGCCAGCAGTATACTGACAGGAAGCACAGATACGCAGTATTTT,CASSILTGSTDTQYF
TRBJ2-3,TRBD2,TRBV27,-,TGTGCCAGCAGTCCCGGACTAGCGGGACGCACAGATACGCAGTATTTT,CASSPGLAGRTDTQYF
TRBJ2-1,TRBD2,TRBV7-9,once,TGTGCCAGCAGCCCGAGCGGGATAGATGAGCAGTTCTTC,CASSPSGIDEQFF
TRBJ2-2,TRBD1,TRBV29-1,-,TGCAGCGTTCTATCCGGGACAGGGGGTTTGGGGGAGCTGTTTTTT,CSVLSGTGGLGELFF
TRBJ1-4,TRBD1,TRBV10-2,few,TGCGCCAGCAGTGTCGGGGGACAGGCGAATGAAAAACTGTTTTTT,CASSVGGQANEKLFF
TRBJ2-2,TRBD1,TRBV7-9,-,TGTGCCAGCAGCCTTGGACAGGGCTTGGAGGAGCTGTTTTTT,CASSLGQGLEELFF
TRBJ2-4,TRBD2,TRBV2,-,TGTGCCAGCACCCCGGGGGGGTTGGAAAACATTCAGTACTTC,CASTPGGLENIQYF
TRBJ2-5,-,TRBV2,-,TGTGCCAGCAGGGACCCGACAGAGAAAGAGACCCAGTACTTC,CASRDPTEKETQYF
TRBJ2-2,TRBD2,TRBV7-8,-,TGTGCCAGCAGCGAGGGACTAGCGGGGAACACCGGGGAGCTGTTTTTT,CASSEGLAGNTGELFF
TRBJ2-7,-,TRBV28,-,TGTGCCAGCAGAGAGACCTGGACGGGTACGCGACCTGGATTCGAGCAGTACTTC,CASRETWTGTRPGFEQYF
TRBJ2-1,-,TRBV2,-,TGTGCCAGCAGTGAAGTCGGAGGGGGCCCCTACAATGAGCAGTTCTTC,CASSEVGGGPYNEQFF
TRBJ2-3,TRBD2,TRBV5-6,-,TGTGCCAGCAGACCAATGCCGGGACTAGAGTCAGGAGATACGCAGTATTTT,CASRPMPGLESGDTQYF
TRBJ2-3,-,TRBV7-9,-,TGTGCCAGCAGCTTAGCTGCCTTAATCCAAGATACGCAGTATTTT,CASSLAALIQDTQYF
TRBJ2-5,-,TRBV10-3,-,TGTGCCATCAGTGACGGCGGGAAGGTCCAAGAGACCCAGTACTTC,CAISDGGKVQETQYF
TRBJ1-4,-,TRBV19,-,TGTGCCAGTATGGGCGGTTTAGATGAAAAACTGTTTTTT,CASMGGLDEKLFF
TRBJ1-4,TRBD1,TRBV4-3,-,TGCGCCAGCAGCCAAGATGAGACAGGGGATGAAAAACTGTTTTTT,CASSQDETGDEKLFF
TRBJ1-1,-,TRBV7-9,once,TGTGCCAGCAGCGCAAGTACTGAAGCTTTCTTT,CASSASTEAFF
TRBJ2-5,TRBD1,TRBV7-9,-,TGTGCCAGCAGCTTAGGTCGGACAGGGGGGCCAGAGACCCAGTACTTC,CASSLGRTGGPETQYF
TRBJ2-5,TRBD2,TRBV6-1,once,TGTGCCAGCAGTGTGGGAGGGCAAGAGACCCAGTACTTC,CASSVGGQETQYF